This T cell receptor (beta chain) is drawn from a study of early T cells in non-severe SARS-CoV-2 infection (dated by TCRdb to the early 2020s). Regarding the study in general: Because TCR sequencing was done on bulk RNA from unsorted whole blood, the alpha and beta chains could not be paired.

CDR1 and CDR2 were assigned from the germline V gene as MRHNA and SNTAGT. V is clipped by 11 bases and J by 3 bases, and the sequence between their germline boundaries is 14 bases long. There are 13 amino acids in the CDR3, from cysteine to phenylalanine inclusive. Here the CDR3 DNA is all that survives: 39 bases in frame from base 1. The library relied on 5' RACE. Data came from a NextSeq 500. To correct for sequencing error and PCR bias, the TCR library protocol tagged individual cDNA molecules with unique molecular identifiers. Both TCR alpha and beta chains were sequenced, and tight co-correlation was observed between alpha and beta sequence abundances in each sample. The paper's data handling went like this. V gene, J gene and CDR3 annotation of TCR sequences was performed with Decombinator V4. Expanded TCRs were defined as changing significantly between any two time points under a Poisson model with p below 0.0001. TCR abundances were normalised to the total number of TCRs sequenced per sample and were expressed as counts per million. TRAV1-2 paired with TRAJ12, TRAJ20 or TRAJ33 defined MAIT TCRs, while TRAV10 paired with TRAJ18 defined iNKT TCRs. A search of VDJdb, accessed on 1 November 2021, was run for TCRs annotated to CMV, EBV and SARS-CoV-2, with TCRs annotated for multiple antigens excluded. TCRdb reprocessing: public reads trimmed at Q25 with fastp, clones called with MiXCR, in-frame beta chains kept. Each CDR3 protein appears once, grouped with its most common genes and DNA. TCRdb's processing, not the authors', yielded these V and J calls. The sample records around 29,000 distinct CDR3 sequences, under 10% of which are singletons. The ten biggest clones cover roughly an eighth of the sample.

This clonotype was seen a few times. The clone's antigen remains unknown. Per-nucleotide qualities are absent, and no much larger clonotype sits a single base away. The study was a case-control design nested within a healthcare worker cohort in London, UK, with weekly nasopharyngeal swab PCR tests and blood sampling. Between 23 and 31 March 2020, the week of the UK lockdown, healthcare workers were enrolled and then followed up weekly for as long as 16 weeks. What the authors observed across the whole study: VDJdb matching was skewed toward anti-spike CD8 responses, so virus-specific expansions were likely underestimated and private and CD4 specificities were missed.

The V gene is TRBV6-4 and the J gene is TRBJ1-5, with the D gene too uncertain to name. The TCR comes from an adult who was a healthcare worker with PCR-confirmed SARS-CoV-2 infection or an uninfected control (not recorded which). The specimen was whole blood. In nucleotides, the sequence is TGTGCCCGCCCCCTGGGGTTCAATCAGCCCCAGCATTTT. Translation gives CARPLGFNQPQHF.